This TCR beta chain originates from a study of T cells after yellow fever vaccination. V shed 5 bases, J shed 5 bases, and the junction held 1 base outside the gene matches. CDR1 is SQVTM, CDR2 ANQGSEA, per germline. The CDR3 runs 12 residues. TCRdb reanalysed the 5' RACE reads using MiXCR and keeps one entry per CDR3 protein. The sample yields over 120,000 distinct CDR3 sequences, about 6.9% seen once. This clonotype originated in a man under 40 who received the YFV17D yellow fever vaccine. The material was CD4+ T cells sorted from PBMCs, obtained 10 days after the yellow fever booster vaccination. This chain joins TRBV29-1 and TRBJ2-7; TRBD2 matches at 12 bases. CDR3 sequence (DNA): TGCAGCGTTTGGACTAGCGGGAACGAGCAGTACTTC. This sequence encodes CSVWTSGNEQYF.